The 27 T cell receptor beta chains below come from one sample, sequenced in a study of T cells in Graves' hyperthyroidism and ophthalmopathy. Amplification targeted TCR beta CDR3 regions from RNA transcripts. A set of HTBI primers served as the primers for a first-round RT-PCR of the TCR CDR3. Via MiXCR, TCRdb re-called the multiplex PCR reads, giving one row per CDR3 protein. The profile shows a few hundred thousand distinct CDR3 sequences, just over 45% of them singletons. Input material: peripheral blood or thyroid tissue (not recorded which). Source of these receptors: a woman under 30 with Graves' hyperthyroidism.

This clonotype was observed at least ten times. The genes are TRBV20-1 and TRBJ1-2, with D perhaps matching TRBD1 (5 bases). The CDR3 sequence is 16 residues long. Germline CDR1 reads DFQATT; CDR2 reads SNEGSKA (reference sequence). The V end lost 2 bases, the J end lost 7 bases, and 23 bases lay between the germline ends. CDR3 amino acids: CSARSPPPGTRVGYTF. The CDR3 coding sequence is TGCAGTGCTAGATCGCCACCTCCGGGGACGAGGGTTGGCTACACCTTC.

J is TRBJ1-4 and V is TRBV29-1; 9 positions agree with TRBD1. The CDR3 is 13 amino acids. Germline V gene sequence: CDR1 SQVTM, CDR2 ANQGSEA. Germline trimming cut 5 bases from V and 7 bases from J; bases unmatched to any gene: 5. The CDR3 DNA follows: TGCAGCGTTTGGACAGGGGTGGGTGAAAAACTGTTTTTT. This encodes CSVWTGVGEKLFF.

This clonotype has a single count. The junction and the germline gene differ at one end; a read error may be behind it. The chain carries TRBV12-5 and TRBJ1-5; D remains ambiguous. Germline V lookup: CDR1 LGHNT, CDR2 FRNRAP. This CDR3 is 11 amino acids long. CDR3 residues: CAIGLNQPQHF. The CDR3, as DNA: TGTGCTATTGGTTTAAATCAGCCCCAGCATTTT.

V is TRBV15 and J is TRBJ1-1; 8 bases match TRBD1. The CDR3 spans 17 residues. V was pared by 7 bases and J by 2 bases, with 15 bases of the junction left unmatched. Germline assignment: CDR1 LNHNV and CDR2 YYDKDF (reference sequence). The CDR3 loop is CATKAQPGQAVNTEAFF. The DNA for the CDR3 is TGTGCCACCAAGGCACAGCCGGGACAGGCCGTCAACACTGAAGCTTTCTTT.

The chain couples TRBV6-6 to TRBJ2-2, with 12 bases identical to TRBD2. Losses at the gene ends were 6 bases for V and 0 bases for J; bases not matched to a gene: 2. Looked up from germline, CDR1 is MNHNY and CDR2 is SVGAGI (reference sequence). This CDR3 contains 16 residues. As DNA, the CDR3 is TGTGCCAGCAGCCTAGCGGGAGGGTCGAACACCGGGGAGCTGTTTTTT. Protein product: CASSLAGGSNTGELFF.

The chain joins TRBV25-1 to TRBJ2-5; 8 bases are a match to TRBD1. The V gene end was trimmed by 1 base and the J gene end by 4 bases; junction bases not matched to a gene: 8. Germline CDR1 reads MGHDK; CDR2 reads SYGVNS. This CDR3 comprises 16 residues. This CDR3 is CASSEWGTGALETQYF. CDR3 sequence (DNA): TGTGCCAGCAGTGAATGGGGGACAGGAGCGCTAGAGACCCAGTACTTC.

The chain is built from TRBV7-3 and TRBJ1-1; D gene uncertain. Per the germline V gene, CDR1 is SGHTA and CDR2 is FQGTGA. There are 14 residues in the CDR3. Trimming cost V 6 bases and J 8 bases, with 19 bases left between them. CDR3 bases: TGTGCCAGCAGTTTAGTCGCTAGCGGGAGGGAAGCTTTCTTT. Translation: CASSLVASGREAFF.

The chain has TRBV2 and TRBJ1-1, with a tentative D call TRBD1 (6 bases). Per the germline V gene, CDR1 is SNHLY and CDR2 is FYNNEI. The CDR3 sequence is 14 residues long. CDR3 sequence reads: CARGGTLMNTEAFF. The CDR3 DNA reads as TGTGCTAGAGGGGGGACACTGATGAACACTGAAGCTTTCTTT.

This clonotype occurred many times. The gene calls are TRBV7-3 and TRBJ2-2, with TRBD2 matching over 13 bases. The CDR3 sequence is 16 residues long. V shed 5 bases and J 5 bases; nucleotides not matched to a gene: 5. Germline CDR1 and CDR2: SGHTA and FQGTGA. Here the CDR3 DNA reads TGTGCCAGCAGCGACAGGGGACTAGCGGGAACCGGGGAGCTGTTTTTT. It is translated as CASSDRGLAGTGELFF.

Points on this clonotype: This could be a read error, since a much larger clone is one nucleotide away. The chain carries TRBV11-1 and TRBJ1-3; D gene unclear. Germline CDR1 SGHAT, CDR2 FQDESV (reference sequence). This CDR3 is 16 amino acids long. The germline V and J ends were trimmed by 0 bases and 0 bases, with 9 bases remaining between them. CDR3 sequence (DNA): TGTGCCAGCAGCTTAGCGGGCGAATACTCTGGAAACACCATATATTTT. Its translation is CASSLAGEYSGNTIYF. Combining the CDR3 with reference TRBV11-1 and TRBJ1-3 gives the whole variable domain EAEVAQSPRYKITEKSQAVAFWCDPISGHATLYWYRQILGQGPELLVQFQDESVVDDSQLPKDRFSAERLKGVDSTLKIQPAELGDSAMYLCASSLAGEYSGNTIYFGEGSWLTVV.

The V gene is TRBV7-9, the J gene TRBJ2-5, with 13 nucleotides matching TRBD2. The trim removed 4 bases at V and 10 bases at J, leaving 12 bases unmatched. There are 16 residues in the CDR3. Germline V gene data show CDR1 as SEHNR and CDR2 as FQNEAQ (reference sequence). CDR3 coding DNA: TGTGCCAGCAGCTCGTGGACTAGCGGGGGATCCTGGGGCCAGTACTTC. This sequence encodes CASSSWTSGGSWGQYF.

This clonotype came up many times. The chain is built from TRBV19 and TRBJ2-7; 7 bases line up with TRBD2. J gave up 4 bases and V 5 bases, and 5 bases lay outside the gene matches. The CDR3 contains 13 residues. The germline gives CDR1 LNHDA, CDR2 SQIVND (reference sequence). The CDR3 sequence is CASSPQRGYEQYF. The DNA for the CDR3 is TGTGCCAGTAGTCCACAGCGGGGATACGAGCAGTACTTC.

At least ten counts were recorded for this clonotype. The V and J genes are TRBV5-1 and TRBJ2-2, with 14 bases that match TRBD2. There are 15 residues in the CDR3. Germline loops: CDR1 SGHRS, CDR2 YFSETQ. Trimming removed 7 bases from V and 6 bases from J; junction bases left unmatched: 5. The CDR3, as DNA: TGCGCCAGCCTAGGACTAGCGGGAGGCTCCGGGGAGCTGTTTTTT. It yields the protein CASLGLAGGSGELFF.

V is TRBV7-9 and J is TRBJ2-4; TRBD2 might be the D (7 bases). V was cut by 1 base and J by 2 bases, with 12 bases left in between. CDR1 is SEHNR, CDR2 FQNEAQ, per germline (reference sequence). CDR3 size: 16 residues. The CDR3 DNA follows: TGTGCCAGCAGCTTAGGTGCGGGGGCGACCAAAAACATTCAGTACTTC. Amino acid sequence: CASSLGAGATKNIQYF.

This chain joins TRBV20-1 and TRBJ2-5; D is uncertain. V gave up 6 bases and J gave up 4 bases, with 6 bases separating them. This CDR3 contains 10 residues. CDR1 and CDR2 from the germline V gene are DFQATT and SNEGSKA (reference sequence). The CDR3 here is CSATVETQYF. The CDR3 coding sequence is TGCAGTGCGACCGTAGAGACCCAGTACTTC.

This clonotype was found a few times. The CDR3 DNA reads TGTGCCAGCCTCGCGGGTAGCTCCTACAATGAGCAGTTCTTC. This translates into CASLAGSSYNEQFF. The chain uses TRBV2 and TRBJ2-1; perhaps TRBD2 as D (5 bases). The CDR3 runs to 14 residues. Trimming pared 8 bases from V and 0 bases from J, leaving 11 bases between. Per the germline V gene, CDR1 is SNHLY and CDR2 is FYNNEI.

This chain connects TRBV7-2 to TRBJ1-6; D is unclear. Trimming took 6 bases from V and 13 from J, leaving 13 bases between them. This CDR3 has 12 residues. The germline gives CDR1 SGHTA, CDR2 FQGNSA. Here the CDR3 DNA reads TGTGCCAGCAGTGAAGCGGGTCCCCCCCTCCACTTT. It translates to CASSEAGPPLHF.

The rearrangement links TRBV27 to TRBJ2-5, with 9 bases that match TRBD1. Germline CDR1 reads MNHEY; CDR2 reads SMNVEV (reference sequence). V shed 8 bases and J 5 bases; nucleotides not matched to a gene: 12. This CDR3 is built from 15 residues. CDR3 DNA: TGTGCCAGCGGGATTCCGGGACAGGGTTTCGAGACCCAGTACTTC. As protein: CASGIPGQGFETQYF.

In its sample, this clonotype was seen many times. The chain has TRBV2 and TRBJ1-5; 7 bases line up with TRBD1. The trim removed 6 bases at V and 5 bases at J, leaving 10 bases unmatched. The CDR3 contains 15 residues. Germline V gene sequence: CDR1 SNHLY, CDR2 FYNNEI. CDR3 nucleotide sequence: TGTGCCAGCAGGCCCGGGACAGCGTCGTATCAGCCCCAGCATTTT. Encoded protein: CASRPGTASYQPQHF.

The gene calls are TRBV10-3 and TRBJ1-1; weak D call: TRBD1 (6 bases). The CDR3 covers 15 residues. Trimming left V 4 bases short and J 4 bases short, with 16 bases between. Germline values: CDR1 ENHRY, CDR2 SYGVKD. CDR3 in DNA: TGTGCCATCAGTGCCGGGCCTGGCAGGGGCACTGAAGCTTTCTTT. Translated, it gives CAISAGPGRGTEAFF.

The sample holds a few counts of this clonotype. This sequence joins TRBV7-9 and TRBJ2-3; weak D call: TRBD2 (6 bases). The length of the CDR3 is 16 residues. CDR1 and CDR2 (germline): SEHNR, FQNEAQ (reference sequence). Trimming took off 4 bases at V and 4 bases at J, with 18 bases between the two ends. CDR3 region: CASSSGQAGYPDTQYF. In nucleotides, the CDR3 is TGTGCCAGCAGCTCGGGCCAGGCGGGATATCCAGATACGCAGTATTTT.

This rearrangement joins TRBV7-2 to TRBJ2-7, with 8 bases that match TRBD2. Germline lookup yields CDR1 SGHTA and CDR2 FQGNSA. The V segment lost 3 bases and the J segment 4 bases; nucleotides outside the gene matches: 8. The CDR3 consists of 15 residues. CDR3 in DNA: TGTGCCAGCAGCTTCCCGACTAGCGCCGGTTACGAGCAGTACTTC. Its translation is CASSFPTSAGYEQYF.

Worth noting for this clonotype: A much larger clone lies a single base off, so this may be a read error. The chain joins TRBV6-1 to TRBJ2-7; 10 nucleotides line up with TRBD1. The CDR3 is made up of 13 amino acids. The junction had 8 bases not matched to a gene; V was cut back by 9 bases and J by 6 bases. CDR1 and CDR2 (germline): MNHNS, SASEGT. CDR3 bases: TGTGCCAGTGACCTGACAGGGGGCATCGAGCAGTACTTC. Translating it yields CASDLTGGIEQYF.

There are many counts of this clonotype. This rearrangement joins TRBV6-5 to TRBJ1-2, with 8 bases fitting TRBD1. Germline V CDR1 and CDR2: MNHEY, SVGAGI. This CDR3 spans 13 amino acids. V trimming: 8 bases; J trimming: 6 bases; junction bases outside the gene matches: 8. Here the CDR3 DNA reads TGTGCCAGCTGGCCCGGACAGGGTAATGGCTACACCTTC. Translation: CASWPGQGNGYTF.

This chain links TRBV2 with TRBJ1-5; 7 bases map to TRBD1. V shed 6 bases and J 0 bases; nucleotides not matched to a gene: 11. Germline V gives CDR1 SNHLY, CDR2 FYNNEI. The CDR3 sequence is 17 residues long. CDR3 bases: TGTGCCAGCAGAGATGGGACAGCGGGCAATAGCAATCAGCCCCAGCATTTT. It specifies CASRDGTAGNSNQPQHF.

CDR3 nucleotides: TGCAGCTTGTACGGAGCTAACTATGGCTACACCTTC. Its translation is CSLYGANYGYTF. The chain joins TRBV29-1 to TRBJ1-2; D not resolved. V lost 8 bases and J 0 bases, leaving 10 bases between the germline ends. The CDR3 totals 12 residues. CDR1 and CDR2 from the germline V gene are SQVTM and ANQGSEA.

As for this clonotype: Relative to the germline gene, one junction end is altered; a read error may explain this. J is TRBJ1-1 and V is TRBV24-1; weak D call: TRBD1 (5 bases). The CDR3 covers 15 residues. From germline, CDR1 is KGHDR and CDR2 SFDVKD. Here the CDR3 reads CASSSWDGGNTEAFF. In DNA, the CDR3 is TGTGCCAGCAGTTCATGGGACGGTGGGAACACTGAAGCTTTCTTT.